Following are 32 T cell receptor beta chains from one sample sequenced in a study of T cell responses to AZD1222 COVID-19 vaccine. The protocol was immunoSEQ multiplex PCR, while the TCRdb copy is restricted to in-frame clones and leaves out a portion. The sample holds about 120,000 clones, 70% to 90% seen once. Sequencing was performed on peripheral blood, taken 28 days after the second AZD1222 dose. The receptor set was obtained from an adult who received the AZD1222 COVID-19 vaccine.

The V gene is TRBV29-1, the J gene TRBJ2-7; 10 bases match TRBD2. CDR1 and CDR2 from the germline V gene are SQVTM and ANQGSEA. CDR3 length: 14 amino acids. V lost 4 bases, J lost 3 bases, and 6 bases stayed unmatched. The CDR3 region is CSVGFASGSYEQYF. CDR3 nucleotide sequence: TGCAGCGTTGGGTTTGCTAGCGGGAGCTACGAGCAGTACTTC.

The chain recombines TRBV5-1 with TRBJ1-2; D ambiguous. CDR3 length: 9 amino acids. Germline CDR1 reads SGHRS; CDR2 reads YFSETQ. V was clipped by 4 bases and J by 10 bases, with 5 bases between them. CDR3: CASSPPYTF. CDR3 DNA sequence: TGCGCCAGCAGCCCGCCCTACACCTTC.

A single count supports this clone. The rearrangement links TRBV10-3 to TRBJ1-4, with 9 bases fitting TRBD1. Germline lookup yields CDR1 ENHRY and CDR2 SYGVKD. V shed 6 bases and J 11 bases; nucleotides not matched to a gene: 7. This CDR3 spans 13 amino acids. CDR3 coding DNA: TGTGCCATCAGGCCACAGGGGGCTGGGAAACTGTTTTTT. Encoded protein: CAIRPQGAGKLFF.

This clone was detected once. The junction differs from germline at one of its ends, possibly a read error. The chain carries TRBV6-1 and TRBJ1-2, with D possibly TRBD1 on 6 matching bases. The germline V gene encodes CDR1 MNHNS and CDR2 SASEGT. CDR3 size: 13 residues. The CDR3 region is CASREDTGLGYTF. Written as DNA, the CDR3 is TGTGCCAGCAGGGAAGACACAGGGCTCGGCTACACCTTC.

This clone was picked up one time. The chain couples TRBV27 to TRBJ2-1; a possible D gene is TRBD2 (6 bases). The germline V and J ends were trimmed by 5 bases and 2 bases, with 13 bases remaining between them. This CDR3 region has 15 residues. Germline V gene lookup returns CDR1 MNHEY and CDR2 SMNVEV (reference sequence). The CDR3 nucleotides are TGTGCCAGCAGTCTCTCCGGGACTCCCTACAATGAGCAGTTCTTC. Translation: CASSLSGTPYNEQFF.

The CDR3 DNA is TGTGCCAGCAGCTCATTGGACAGGGGCGAGCAGTACTTC. The encoded protein is CASSSLDRGEQYF. The chain employs TRBV12-3 or TRBV12-4 and TRBJ2-7, with 9 positions matching TRBD1. This CDR3 spans 13 amino acids. The trim removed 6 bases at V and 6 bases at J, leaving 6 bases unmatched.

The chain combines TRBV7-2 with TRBJ2-7, with a possible D match to TRBD2 (6 bases). Looked up from germline, CDR1 is SGHTA and CDR2 is FQGNSA. The ends were cut back, 1 base at V and 3 bases at J, with 16 bases in the middle. The CDR3 loop spans 16 amino acids. The CDR3 spells CASSLGPLATNYEQYF. The DNA for the CDR3 is TGTGCCAGCAGCTTAGGTCCCCTAGCGACAAACTACGAGCAGTACTTC.

The chain joins TRBV6-5 to TRBJ2-3, with TRBD2 matching 11 bases. There are 14 residues in the CDR3. CDR1 and CDR2 from the germline V gene are MNHEY and SVGAGI. Losses at the gene ends were 11 bases for V and 5 bases for J; bases not matched to a gene: 9. The CDR3: CAASSGGAIDTQYF. The CDR3 nucleotides read TGTGCCGCAAGTAGCGGGGGGGCAATAGATACGCAGTATTTT.

The genes are TRBV11-3 and TRBJ2-3; D assignment may be TRBD1 or TRBD2 (5 bases each). Germline-derived CDR1 and CDR2 are SGHNT and YENEEA. V gave up 1 base and J gave up 1 base, with 9 bases separating them. This CDR3 contains 15 residues. CDR3 amino acids: CASSLAGTGTDTQYF. CDR3 DNA: TGTGCCAGCAGCTTAGCTGGGACGGGCACAGATACGCAGTATTTT. Complete variable domain (other parts from reference TRBV11-3 and TRBJ2-3): EAGVVQSPRYKIIEKKQPVAFWCNPISGHNTLYWYLQNLGQGPELLIRYENEEAVDDSQLPKDRFSAERLKGVDSTLKIQPAELGDSAVYLCASSLAGTGTDTQYFGPGTRLTVL.

The gene calls are TRBV18 and TRBJ1-1; D gene uncertain. This CDR3 has 17 residues. Germline CDR1 is KGHSH and CDR2 is LQKENI. V lost 6 bases, J lost 1 base, and 21 bases lay in between. In DNA, the CDR3 is TGTGCCAGCTCTCGGATCGTGGGCAGATCAGCGAACACTGAAGCTTTCTTT. It yields the protein CASSRIVGRSANTEAFF.

V gene TRBV19 combines with J gene TRBJ1-4, with D possibly TRBD1 on 6 matching bases. Trimming cost V 6 bases and J 13 bases, with 18 bases left between them. This CDR3 spans 13 amino acids. Germline CDR1 LNHDA, CDR2 SQIVND (reference sequence). The CDR3 DNA reads as TGTGCCAGTAGCCTCAGTGGGGGGGCTAGACTGTTTTTT. The encoded protein is CASSLSGGARLFF.

This clone was detected once. One end of the junction fails to match germline, which may point to a read error. The CDR3 spells CASSVDPGLPNEQYF. CDR3 DNA: TGTGCCAGTAGTGTAGATCCGGGACTACCTAACGAGCAGTACTTC. The chain combines TRBV19 with TRBJ2-7; 7 bases line up with TRBD2. Germline V gene sequence: CDR1 LNHDA, CDR2 SQIVND (reference sequence). This CDR3 spans 15 amino acids. Based on the CDR3 plus reference TRBV19 and TRBJ2-7, the full variable domain is DGGITQSPKYLFRKEGQNVTLSCEQNLNHDAMYWYRQDPGQGLRLIYYSQIVNDFQKGDIAEGYSVSREKKESFPLTVTSAQKNPTAFYLCASSVDPGLPNEQYFGPGTRLTVT.

V is TRBV14 and J is TRBJ2-7; D tentatively reads TRBD1 or TRBD2 (6 bases each). Germline V lookup: CDR1 SGHDN, CDR2 FVKESK. The CDR3 is 15 amino acids. V was trimmed by 2 bases and J by 5 bases, leaving 16 bases between them. CDR3 DNA sequence: TGTGCCAGCAGCCAATGGGGGGCGTCTCGGGACGAGCAGTACTTC. Translated: CASSQWGASRDEQYF.

The genes are TRBV5-1 and TRBJ2-7; 11 bases map to TRBD2. Germline CDR1 SGHRS, CDR2 YFSETQ. Trimming took 4 bases from V and 4 from J; bases not matched to a gene: 7. The CDR3 runs to 15 residues. For the CDR3, the DNA is TGCGCCAGCAGCCCCCCGGGACTAGCGGTTTACGAGCAGTACTTC. Translation gives CASSPPGLAVYEQYF.

The chain joins TRBV5-1 to TRBJ1-1; D gene uncertain. V was pared by 1 base and J by 1 base, with 8 bases between. This CDR3 has 14 amino acids. Germline V lookup: CDR1 SGHRS, CDR2 YFSETQ. The CDR3 is CASSLSITNTEAFF. The CDR3 nucleotides read TGCGCCAGCAGCTTGAGCATAACGAACACTGAAGCTTTCTTT.

The chain recombines TRBV12-3 or TRBV12-4 with TRBJ2-3; tentative D call: TRBD1 (6 bases). The CDR3 contains 13 residues. V gave up 3 bases and J gave up 5 bases, with 9 bases separating them. The CDR3 here is CASSFIGGDTQYF. CDR3 sequence (DNA): TGTGCCAGCAGTTTCATAGGGGGAGATACGCAGTATTTT.

This clone was observed a single time. The chain is built from TRBV24-1 and TRBJ2-1; 10 nucleotides agree with TRBD2. The germline CDR1 and CDR2 sequences are KGHDR and SFDVKD. This CDR3 is built from 16 residues. Trimming took 10 bases from V and 8 from J; bases not matched to a gene: 16. The CDR3 coding sequence is TGTGCCACGAGCTCAACTAGCGGGACCATAGGGCATGAGCAGTTCTTC. Translating it yields CATSSTSGTIGHEQFF.

The rearrangement joins TRBV12-3 or TRBV12-4 to TRBJ2-7; 10 positions match TRBD2. The CDR3 is 13 amino acids. With V trimmed by 6 bases and J by 4 bases, 3 bases remained unmatched. The CDR3 DNA sequence: TGTGCCAGCAGCGAACTAGCGGGATACGAGCAGTACTTC. Translation: CASSELAGYEQYF.

The DNA of the CDR3 is TGTGCCAGCAGTTACCCAGGGATGGGCAATCAGCCCCAGCATTTT. The encoded protein is CASSYPGMGNQPQHF. The chain employs TRBV6-7 and TRBJ1-5; tentative D call: TRBD1 (5 bases). TRBV6-7 is assigned to the ORF class and has an uncertain function. The germline V and J ends were trimmed by 2 bases and 2 bases, with 10 bases remaining between them. The CDR3 runs 15 residues.

The V call is TRBV6-1, the J call TRBJ1-2; D remains unclear. The CDR3 spans 10 residues. V lost 2 bases and J 8 bases, leaving 3 bases between the germline ends. Germline CDR1 and CDR2: MNHNS and SASEGT. The chain's CDR3 is CASSEPGYTF. The CDR3 region has the DNA TGTGCCAGCAGTGAACCCGGCTACACCTTC.

The rearrangement uses TRBV7-9 and TRBJ2-1; 7 bases match TRBD1. Germline-derived CDR1 and CDR2 are SEHNR and FQNEAQ (reference sequence). The CDR3 has 15 amino acids. V was clipped by 7 bases and J by 1 base; unmatched bases: 7. The CDR3 loop is CASMERGPSYNEQFF. The CDR3 DNA sequence: TGTGCCAGCATGGAAAGGGGGCCTTCCTACAATGAGCAGTTCTTC.

This chain joins TRBV11-1 and TRBJ2-2; possible D gene TRBD2, 5 bases. V was cut by 6 bases and J by 7 bases, with 15 bases left in between. This CDR3 has 14 residues. Germline V gene data show CDR1 as SGHAT and CDR2 as FQDESV (reference sequence). CDR3 nucleotide sequence: TGTGCCAGCAGGTCAGGACTGGGCCTCGGGGAGCTGTTTTTT. The encoded protein is CASRSGLGLGELFF.

The chain couples TRBV28 to TRBJ1-2, with D possibly being TRBD1 (5 bases). Germline V lookup: CDR1 MDHEN, CDR2 SYDVKM. Trimming took off 6 bases at V and 4 bases at J, with 12 bases between the two ends. This CDR3 has 13 amino acids. The CDR3 nucleotides read TGTGCCAGCAGAAGGGACGAAGTCTATGGCTACACCTTC. Translated, it gives CASRRDEVYGYTF.

J is TRBJ2-7 and V is TRBV19; D is unclear. CDR3 length: 15 residues. Deletions cut 6 bases from V and 4 bases from J, with 19 bases between. Germline CDR1 and CDR2: LNHDA and SQIVND (reference sequence). The CDR3 DNA reads TGTGCCAGTAGACCCACCTCCGCAACCCTATACGAGCAGTACTTC. This codes for CASRPTSATLYEQYF.

V is TRBV29-1 and J is TRBJ1-2; D not certain. The CDR3 length is 12 residues. V lost 7 bases and J 8 bases, leaving 17 bases between the germline ends. The germline gives CDR1 SQVTM, CDR2 ANQGSEA. The CDR3 protein is CSAQTVAGGYTF. CDR3 nucleotide sequence: TGCAGCGCTCAAACGGTGGCGGGGGGCTACACCTTC.

On this clone: This specimen includes other DNA sequences encoding the same CDR3. The rearrangement joins TRBV5-1 to TRBJ2-2; D may be TRBD1 (6 bases). V dropped 2 bases and J dropped 1 base, with 6 bases sitting between them. Per the germline V gene, CDR1 is SGHRS and CDR2 is YFSETQ. The CDR3 contains 14 residues. CDR3 region: CASSLGGNTGELFF. The CDR3 DNA sequence: TGCGCCAGCAGCTTAGGGGGGAACACCGGGGAGCTGTTTTTT.

This clone was seen a single time. The J gene is TRBJ1-1, the V gene TRBV5-4; D gene ambiguous. Germline CDR1 SGHNT, CDR2 YYREEE (reference sequence). The CDR3 covers 16 residues. The V and J ends lost 0 bases and 1 base respectively, with 13 bases between them. The CDR3 nucleotides read TGTGCCAGCAGCTTGGACTTATCGGGAGGGAACACTGAAGCTTTCTTT. It encodes CASSLDLSGGNTEAFF.

This chain connects TRBV18 to TRBJ2-6, with D perhaps matching TRBD1 or TRBD2 (5 bases each). The germline gives CDR1 KGHSH, CDR2 LQKENI. Trimming left V 5 bases short and J 1 base short, with 12 bases between. The CDR3 has 16 amino acids. Here the CDR3 reads CASSGTPASGANVLTF. In DNA, the CDR3 is TGTGCCAGCTCAGGGACCCCCGCATCTGGGGCCAACGTCCTGACTTTC.

The genes are TRBV7-8 and TRBJ1-5; D call uncertain. Germline CDR1 and CDR2: SGHVS and FQNEAQ. Trimming shortened V by 5 bases and J by 6 bases, and 17 bases separated the two germline ends. The CDR3 is 15 residues long. CDR3 amino acids: CASSASSVYGQPQHF. The CDR3 region has the DNA TGTGCCAGCAGCGCTAGCTCAGTGTACGGTCAGCCCCAGCATTTT.

This clone was counted only a few times. The V gene is TRBV2, the J gene TRBJ2-5, with 9 bases lining up with TRBD2. With V trimmed by 7 bases and J by 1 base, 10 bases remained unmatched. Germline assignment: CDR1 SNHLY and CDR2 FYNNEI. The CDR3 sequence is 16 residues long. The CDR3 DNA reads TGTGCCAGCACCAAGGATACTAGCGGGTCCCAAGAGACCCAGTACTTC. Protein product: CASTKDTSGSQETQYF.

The gene calls are TRBV21-1 and TRBJ1-2; the table gives TRBD1 as D, unverified against the DNA. TRBV21-1 is reported as a pseudogene. This CDR3 is 14 amino acids long. CDR3 sequence: CASSDLWGRYGYTF. CDR3 bases: TGTGCCAGCAGCGACTTATGGGGGCGGTATGGCTACACCTTC.

In this sample, this clone turned up a few times. V usage is TRBV28 and J usage is TRBJ1-5; no definite D call. Germline CDR1 and CDR2: MDHEN and SYDVKM. This CDR3 region has 16 residues. The V end was cut by 5 bases, the J end by 2 bases, with 16 bases between. CDR3 residues: CASSLIEGIGNQPQHF. CDR3 DNA: TGTGCCAGCAGTCTCATAGAGGGTATTGGCAATCAGCCCCAGCATTTT.